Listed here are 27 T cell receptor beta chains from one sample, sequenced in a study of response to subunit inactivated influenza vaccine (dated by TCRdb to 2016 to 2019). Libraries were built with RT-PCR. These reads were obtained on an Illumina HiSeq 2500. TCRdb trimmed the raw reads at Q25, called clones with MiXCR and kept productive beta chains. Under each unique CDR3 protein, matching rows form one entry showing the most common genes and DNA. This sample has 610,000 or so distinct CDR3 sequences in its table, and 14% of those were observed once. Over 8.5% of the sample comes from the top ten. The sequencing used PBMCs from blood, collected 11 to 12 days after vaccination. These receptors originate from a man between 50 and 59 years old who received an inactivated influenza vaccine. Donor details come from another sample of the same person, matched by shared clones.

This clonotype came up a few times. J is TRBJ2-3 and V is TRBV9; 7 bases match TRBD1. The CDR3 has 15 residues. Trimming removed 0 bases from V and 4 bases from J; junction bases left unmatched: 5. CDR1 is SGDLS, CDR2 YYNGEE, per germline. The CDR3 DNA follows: TGTGCCAGCAGCGTAGGTTTGGGACAGTCAGATACGCAGTATTTT. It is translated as CASSVGLGQSDTQYF.

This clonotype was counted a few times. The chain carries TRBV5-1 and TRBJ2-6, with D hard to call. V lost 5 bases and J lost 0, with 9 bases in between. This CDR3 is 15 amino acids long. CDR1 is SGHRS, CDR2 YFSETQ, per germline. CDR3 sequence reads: CASRTAISGANVLTF. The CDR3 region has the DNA TGCGCCAGCAGAACTGCAATCTCTGGGGCCAACGTCCTGACTTTC.

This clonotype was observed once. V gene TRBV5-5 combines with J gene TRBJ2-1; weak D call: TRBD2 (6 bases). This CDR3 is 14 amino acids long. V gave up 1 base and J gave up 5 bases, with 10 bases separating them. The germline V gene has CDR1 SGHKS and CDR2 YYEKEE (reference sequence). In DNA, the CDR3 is TGTGCCAGCAGCTTGACTAGCAGTCACAATGAGCAGTTCTTC. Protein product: CASSLTSSHNEQFF.

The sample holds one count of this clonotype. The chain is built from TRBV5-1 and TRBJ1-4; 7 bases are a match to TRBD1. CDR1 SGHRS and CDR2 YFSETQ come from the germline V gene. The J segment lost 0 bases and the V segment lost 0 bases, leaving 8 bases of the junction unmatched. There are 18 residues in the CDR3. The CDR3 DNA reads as TGCGCCAGCAGCTTGGTAGGGCGGACAGGAACAACTAATGAAAAACTGTTTTTT. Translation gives CASSLVGRTGTTNEKLFF.

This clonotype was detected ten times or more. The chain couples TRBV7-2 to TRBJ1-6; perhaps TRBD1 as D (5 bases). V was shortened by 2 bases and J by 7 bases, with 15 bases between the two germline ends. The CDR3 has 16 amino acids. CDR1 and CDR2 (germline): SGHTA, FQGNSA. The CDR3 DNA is TGTGCCAGCAGCTTATACAGGACAAGCATGAATTCACCCCTCCACTTT. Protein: CASSLYRTSMNSPLHF.

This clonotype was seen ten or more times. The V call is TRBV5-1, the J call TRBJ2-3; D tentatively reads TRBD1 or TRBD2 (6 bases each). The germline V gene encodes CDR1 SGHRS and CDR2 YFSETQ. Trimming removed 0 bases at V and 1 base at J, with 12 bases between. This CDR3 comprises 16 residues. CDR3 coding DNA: TGCGCCAGCAGCTTGGGGCCGGGGGCGGGCACAGATACGCAGTATTTT. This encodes CASSLGPGAGTDTQYF.

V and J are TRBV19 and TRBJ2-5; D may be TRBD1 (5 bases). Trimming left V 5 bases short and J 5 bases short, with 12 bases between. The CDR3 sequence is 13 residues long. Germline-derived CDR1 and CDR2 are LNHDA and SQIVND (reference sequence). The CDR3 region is CASSWGRLETQYF. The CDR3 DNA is TGTGCCAGTAGTTGGGGCCGGCTGGAGACCCAGTACTTC.

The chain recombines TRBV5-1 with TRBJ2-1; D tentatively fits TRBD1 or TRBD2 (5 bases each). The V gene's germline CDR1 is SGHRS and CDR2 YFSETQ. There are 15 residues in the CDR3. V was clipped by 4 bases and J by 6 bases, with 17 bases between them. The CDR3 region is CASSTGATRANEQFF. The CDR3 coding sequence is TGCGCCAGCAGCACCGGGGCAACCCGGGCCAATGAGCAGTTCTTC.

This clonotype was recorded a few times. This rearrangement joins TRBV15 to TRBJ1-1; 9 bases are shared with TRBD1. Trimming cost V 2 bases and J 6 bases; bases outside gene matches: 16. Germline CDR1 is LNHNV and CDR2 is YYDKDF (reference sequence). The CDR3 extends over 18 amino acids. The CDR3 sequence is CATSRNPTGTGIGAEAFF. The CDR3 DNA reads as TGTGCCACCAGCAGAAACCCGACCGGGACAGGGATTGGCGCTGAAGCTTTCTTT.

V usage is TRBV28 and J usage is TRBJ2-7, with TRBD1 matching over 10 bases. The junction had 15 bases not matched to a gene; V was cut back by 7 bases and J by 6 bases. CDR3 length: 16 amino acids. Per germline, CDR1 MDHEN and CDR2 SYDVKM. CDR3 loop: CASKPTTGGGSVEQYF. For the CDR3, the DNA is TGTGCCAGCAAACCTACGACAGGGGGCGGGTCGGTCGAGCAGTACTTC.

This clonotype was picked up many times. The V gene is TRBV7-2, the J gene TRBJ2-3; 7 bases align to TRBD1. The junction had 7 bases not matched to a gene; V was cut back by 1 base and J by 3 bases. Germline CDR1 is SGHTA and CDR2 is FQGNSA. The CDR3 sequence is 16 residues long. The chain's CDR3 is CASSLVGGSLTDTQYF. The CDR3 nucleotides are TGTGCCAGCAGCTTAGTAGGGGGCTCCCTGACAGATACGCAGTATTTT.

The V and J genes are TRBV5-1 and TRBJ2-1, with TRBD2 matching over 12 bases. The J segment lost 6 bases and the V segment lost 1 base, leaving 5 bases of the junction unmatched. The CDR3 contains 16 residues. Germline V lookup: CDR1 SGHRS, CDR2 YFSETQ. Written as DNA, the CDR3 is TGCGCCAGCAGCTTGCTGCTAGCGGGGGGGGCCAATGAGCAGTTCTTC. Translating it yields CASSLLLAGGANEQFF. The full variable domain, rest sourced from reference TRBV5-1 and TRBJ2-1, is KAGVTQTPRYLIKTRGQQVTLSCSPISGHRSVSWYQQTPGQGLQFLFEYFSETQRNKGNFPGRFSGRQFSNSRSEMNVSTLELGDSALYLCASSLLLAGGANEQFFGPGTRLTVL.

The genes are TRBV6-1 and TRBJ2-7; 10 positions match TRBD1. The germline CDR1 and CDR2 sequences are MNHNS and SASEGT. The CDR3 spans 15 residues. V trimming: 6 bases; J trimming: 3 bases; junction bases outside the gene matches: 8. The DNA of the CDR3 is TGTGCCAGCAGGCTGACAGGGGGCGATGACTACGAGCAGTACTTC. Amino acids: CASRLTGGDDYEQYF.

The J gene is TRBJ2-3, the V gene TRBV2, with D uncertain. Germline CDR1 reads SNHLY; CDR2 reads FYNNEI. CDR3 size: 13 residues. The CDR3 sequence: CAISNSLLDTQYF. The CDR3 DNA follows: TGTGCTATCAGCAATTCACTCCTGGATACGCAGTATTTT.

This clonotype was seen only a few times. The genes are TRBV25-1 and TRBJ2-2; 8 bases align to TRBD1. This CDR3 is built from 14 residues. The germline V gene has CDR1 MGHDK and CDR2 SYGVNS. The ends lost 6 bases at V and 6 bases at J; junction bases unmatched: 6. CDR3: CASRGDRGAGELFF. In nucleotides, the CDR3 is TGTGCCAGCAGGGGAGACAGGGGAGCCGGGGAGCTGTTTTTT.

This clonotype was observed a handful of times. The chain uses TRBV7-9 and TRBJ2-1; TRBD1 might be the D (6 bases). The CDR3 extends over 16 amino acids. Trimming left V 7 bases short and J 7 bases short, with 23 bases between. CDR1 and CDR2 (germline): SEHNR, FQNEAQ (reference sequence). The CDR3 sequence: CASTDSPGQMSNEQFF. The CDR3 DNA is TGTGCCAGCACCGACTCGCCCGGACAGATGAGTAATGAGCAGTTCTTC.

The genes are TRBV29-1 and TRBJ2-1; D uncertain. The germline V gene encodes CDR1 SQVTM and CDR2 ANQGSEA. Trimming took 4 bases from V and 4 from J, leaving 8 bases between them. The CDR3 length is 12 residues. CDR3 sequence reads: CSVGPTYNEQFF. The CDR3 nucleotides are TGCAGCGTTGGCCCGACTTACAATGAGCAGTTCTTC.

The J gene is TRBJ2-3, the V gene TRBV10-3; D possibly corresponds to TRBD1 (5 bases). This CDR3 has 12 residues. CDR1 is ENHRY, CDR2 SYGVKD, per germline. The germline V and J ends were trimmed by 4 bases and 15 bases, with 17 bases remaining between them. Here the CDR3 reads CAISAGPQFGYF. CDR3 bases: TGTGCCATCAGTGCAGGGCCCCAATTCGGATATTTT.

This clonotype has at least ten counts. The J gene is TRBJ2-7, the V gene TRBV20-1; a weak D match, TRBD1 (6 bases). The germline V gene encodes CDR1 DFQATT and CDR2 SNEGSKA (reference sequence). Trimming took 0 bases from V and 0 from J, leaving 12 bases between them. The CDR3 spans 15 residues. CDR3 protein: CSAREWGTSSYEQYF. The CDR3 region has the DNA TGCAGTGCTAGAGAATGGGGGACATCCTCCTACGAGCAGTACTTC.

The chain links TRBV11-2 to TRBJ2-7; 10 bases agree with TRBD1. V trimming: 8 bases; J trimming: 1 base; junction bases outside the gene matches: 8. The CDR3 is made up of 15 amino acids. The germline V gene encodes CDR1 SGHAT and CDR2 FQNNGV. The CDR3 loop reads CASQPRDRGSYEQYF. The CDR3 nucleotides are TGTGCCAGCCAACCCCGGGACAGGGGTTCCTACGAGCAGTACTTC. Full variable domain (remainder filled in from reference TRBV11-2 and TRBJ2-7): EAGVAQSPRYKIIEKRQSVAFWCNPISGHATLYWYQQILGQGPKLLIQFQNNGVVDDSQLPKDRFSAERLKGVDSTLKIQPAKLEDSAVYLCASQPRDRGSYEQYFGPGTRLTVT.

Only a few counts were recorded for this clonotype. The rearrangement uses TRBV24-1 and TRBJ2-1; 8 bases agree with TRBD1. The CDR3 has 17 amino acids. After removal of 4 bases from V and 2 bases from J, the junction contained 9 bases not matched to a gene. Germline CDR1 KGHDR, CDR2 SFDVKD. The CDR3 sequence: CATSDPRQGTPYNEQFF. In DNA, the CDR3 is TGTGCCACCAGTGACCCAAGACAGGGGACTCCCTACAATGAGCAGTTCTTC.

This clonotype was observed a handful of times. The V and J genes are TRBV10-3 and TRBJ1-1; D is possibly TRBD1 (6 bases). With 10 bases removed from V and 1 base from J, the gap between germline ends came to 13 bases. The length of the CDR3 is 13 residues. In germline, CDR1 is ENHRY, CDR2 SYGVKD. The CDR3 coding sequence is TGTGCCACCAAACCGACAGGGAACACTGAAGCTTTCTTT. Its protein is CATKPTGNTEAFF.

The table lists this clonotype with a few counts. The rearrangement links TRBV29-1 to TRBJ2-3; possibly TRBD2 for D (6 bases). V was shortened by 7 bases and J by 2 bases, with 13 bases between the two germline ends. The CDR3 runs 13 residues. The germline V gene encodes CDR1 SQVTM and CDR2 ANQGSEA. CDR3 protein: CSAKRELTDTQYF. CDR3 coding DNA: TGCAGCGCGAAACGGGAGCTCACAGATACGCAGTATTTT.

The CDR3 DNA is TGTGCCAGCAGTTCTCGGGGACAGGGGAACAATGAGCAGTTCTTC. It specifies CASSSRGQGNNEQFF. V and J are TRBV12-3 or TRBV12-4 and TRBJ2-1, with 10 bases that match TRBD1. The CDR3 consists of 15 residues. Trimming took 4 bases from V and 5 from J; bases not matched to a gene: 5.

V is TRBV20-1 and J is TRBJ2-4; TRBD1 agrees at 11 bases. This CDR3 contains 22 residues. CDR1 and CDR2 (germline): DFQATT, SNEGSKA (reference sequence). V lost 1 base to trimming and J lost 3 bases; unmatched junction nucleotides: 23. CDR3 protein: CSARVPGRGGDRGEFGKNIQYF. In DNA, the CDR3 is TGCAGTGCTAGAGTTCCGGGGAGAGGGGGGGACAGGGGGGAATTCGGCAAAAACATTCAGTACTTC.

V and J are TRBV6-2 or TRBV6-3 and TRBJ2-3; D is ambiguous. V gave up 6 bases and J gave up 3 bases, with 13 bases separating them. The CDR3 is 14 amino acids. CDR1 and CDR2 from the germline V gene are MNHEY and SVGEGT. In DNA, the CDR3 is TGTGCCAGCAGCCCGGCCGCGCTGACAGATACGCAGTATTTT. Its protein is CASSPAALTDTQYF.

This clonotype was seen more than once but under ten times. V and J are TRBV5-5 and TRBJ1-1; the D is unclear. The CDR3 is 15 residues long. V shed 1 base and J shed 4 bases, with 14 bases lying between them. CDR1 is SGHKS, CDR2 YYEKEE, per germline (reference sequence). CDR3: CASSLFVQEGTEAFF. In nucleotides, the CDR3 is TGTGCCAGCAGCTTGTTTGTCCAGGAGGGCACTGAAGCTTTCTTT.